Sequencing of this T cell receptor beta chain was carried out in a study of cytomegalovirus exposure and HLA in healthy donors. V was cut by 1 base and J by 5 bases, with 17 bases left in between. The CDR3 loop spans 16 amino acids. Germline CDR1 reads SGHDN; CDR2 reads FVKESK. Method: immunoSEQ multiplex PCR; TCRdb's copy keeps in-frame clones and lacks some. This table holds some 170,000 clones, approximately 86% found once. These donors were members of the roughly 130-subject validation cohort, a group separate from the roughly 670-subject first cohort. Comments on this clone: Its matching antigen is unknown.

The study's findings and limits: In vitro assays verified that a few CMV-associated chains recognized CMV antigens specifically.

The receptor comes from a woman younger than 35 in good health and CMV-seronegative. Material: PBMCs. The rearrangement joins TRBV14 to TRBJ1-1; no clear D. This CDR3 is CASSQAYTTPWTEAFF. In DNA form, the CDR3 reads TGTGCCAGCAGCCAAGCCTATACTACCCCGTGGACTGAAGCTTTCTTT.